This T cell receptor (beta chain) is from a study of T cell responses to AZD1222 COVID-19 vaccine (dated by TCRdb to the early 2020s). For the study in its entirety: A total of more than 230 trial participants underwent TCR sequencing, of whom nearly 210 had received two doses of AZD1222 and approximately 26 had received two doses of the MenACWY control vaccine. Trial participants were enrolled into age subgroups of 18-55, 56-69 and 70-plus years, which contained about 150, 28 and 57 TCR-sequenced participants, respectively.

Here is what the overall study found, with its caveats: Conclusions about previously exposed vaccinees were limited because only six or seven AZD1222 recipients were SARS-CoV-2 seropositive at baseline. A significant rise in spike-specific TCR breadth and depth was observed after two AZD1222 doses relative to day 0 and relative to MenACWY recipients. Participants were mostly white British, with more females than males. The authors suggested clonal diversity may have been underestimated. Epitopes outside the regions mutated in the B.1.351 and B.1.1.7 variants were reportedly recognized by nearly half of the unique spike-specific TCRs. In the small 56-69-year group, the increase in depth fell short of significance, most likely because of low power. The vaccine-associated CD4 TCRs covered the entire spike protein, and the dominant responses fell in regions 160-218 and 743-854. No day 14 peak-response samples were available, so repertoires were characterized only after the peak T cell response.

The CDR3 regions of human TCRbeta chains were analyzed by immunosequencing. The paper's processing steps were these. Repertoire TCRs were checked for matches against a reference library of SARS-CoV-2-specific TCRs that had been generated using the MIRA antigen-specificity platform. Breadth was defined as the fraction of unique TCRs that were SARS-CoV-2-associated, and depth was defined as the fraction of total T cells that were SARS-CoV-2-associated. Using the MIRA data, each spike-specific TCR was assigned both to the spike region to which the TCR was reactive and to a CD4 or CD8 class. Log10-transformed breadth and depth values were compared by one-way ANOVA with Sidak's multiple comparisons tests. The table was pulled from immuneACCESS by TCRdb, which kept in-frame rearrangements only. Such tables lose some clones; where checked, under half of the loss comes from unresolved V genes, and the rest has no known cause. V and J calls and clone size come straight from that table; D and trimming were deduced from the DNA. The sample table records roughly 150,000 clones; 87% of these occur just once. The ten top clones hold approximately 1% of the sample.

The meaning of the sample's time point label: about 28 days (+/-7) after the second vaccine dose. AZD1222 recipients whose second dose came at about 4 weeks and those whose second dose came at about 12 weeks were combined into one group, since spike-specific TCR depth and breadth did not differ between the two schedules. Vaccinee samples came from UK trials COV001 and COV002, including a single-blind randomized controlled phase 2/3 trial of AZD1222 (ChAdOx1 nCoV-19) in healthy adults. For TCRbeta chain sequencing, PBMC samples from trial participants were taken at day 0 and at day 28 after the second dose. This clone was detected only a few times. What antigen it recognizes has not been identified. No clone much larger than this one lies a single base away; base qualities are absent. Via the germline V gene, CDR1 is MDHEN and CDR2 SYDVKM. Germline trimming amounts to 6 bases on V and 8 bases on J, with 6 as the count of junction bases outside the gene matches. Reading from cysteine to phenylalanine, the CDR3 counts 13 amino acids. Only the CDR3 portion is preserved as DNA: 39 bases, with reading frame beginning at the first base.

The chain is assembled from TRBV28 and TRBJ1-3; a stretch of 8 junction bases matches TRBD1. The sample in question was peripheral blood, obtained 28 days after the second AZD1222 dose. This clonotype was obtained from an adult who received the AZD1222 COVID-19 vaccine. The sequence in DNA is TGTGCCAGCAGCCCTGGACAGGGACACACCATATATTTT. Translated, it reads CASSPGQGHTIYF.